This entry lists 22 T cell receptor beta chains sequenced from one sample in a study of cytomegalovirus exposure and HLA in healthy donors. 60 Vbeta and 13 Jbeta primers were used in PCR. The table came from immunoSEQ multiplex PCR; TCRdb's copy has only in-frame clones and leaves some out. The sample has hundreds of thousands of clones, about 85% seen once. Sequences were obtained from PBMCs. The receptors originated from a girl between 2 and 10 years old in good health and CMV-seronegative.

The chain is built from TRBV6-5 and TRBJ2-7, with D possibly matching TRBD2 (5 bases). CDR1 and CDR2 (germline): MNHEY, SVGAGI. Between the trimmed V and J ends, which lost 0 bases and 7 bases, there was a span of 16 bases. This CDR3 has 15 residues. The CDR3 spells CASSYSLAPRVEQYF. For the CDR3, the DNA is TGTGCCAGCAGTTACTCGCTAGCCCCGCGGGTGGAGCAGTACTTC.

The V call is TRBV5-1, the J call TRBJ2-1; 10 nucleotides align to TRBD2. The germline V gene encodes CDR1 SGHRS and CDR2 YFSETQ. This CDR3 comprises 19 residues. The V gene end was trimmed by 3 bases and the J gene end by 4 bases; junction bases not matched to a gene: 16. CDR3 loop: CASSSEPGLAPSRYNEQFF. For the CDR3, the DNA is TGCGCCAGCAGCTCGGAACCGGGACTAGCGCCCTCCCGTTACAATGAGCAGTTCTTC.

The V and J genes are TRBV6-5 and TRBJ2-1; TRBD2 might be the D (6 bases). Germline loops: CDR1 MNHEY, CDR2 SVGAGI. This CDR3 is 14 amino acids long. V lost 2 bases and J 7 bases, leaving 12 bases between the germline ends. The CDR3 sequence is CASSYNAEGNEQFF. The CDR3 region has the DNA TGTGCCAGCAGTTACAATGCGGAGGGGAATGAGCAGTTCTTC.

The chain recombines TRBV9 with TRBJ2-2; 7 bases are a match to TRBD2. In germline, CDR1 is SGDLS, CDR2 YYNGEE. The CDR3 contains 16 residues. After removal of 4 bases from V and 1 base from J, the junction contained 7 bases not matched to a gene. The CDR3 sequence is CASSFRWGGNTGELFF. The CDR3 bases are TGTGCCAGCAGCTTCCGGTGGGGGGGGAACACCGGGGAGCTGTTTTTT. The whole variable domain, remainder taken from reference TRBV9 and TRBJ2-2, is DSGVTQTPKHLITATGQRVTLRCSPRSGDLSVYWYQQSLDQGLQFLIQYYNGEERAKGNILERFSAQQFPDLHSELNLSSLELGDSALYFCASSFRWGGNTGELFFGEGSRLTVL.

The chain carries TRBV9 and TRBJ1-2; D remains ambiguous. The CDR3 sequence is 14 residues long. The germline gives CDR1 SGDLS, CDR2 YYNGEE. Trimming took off 4 bases at V and 2 bases at J, with 12 bases between the two ends. CDR3 amino acids: CASSKGRENYGYTF. CDR3 nucleotide sequence: TGTGCCAGCAGCAAAGGACGGGAGAACTATGGCTACACCTTC.

J is TRBJ1-6 and V is TRBV30; the D is unclear. CDR1 GTSNPN and CDR2 SVGIG come from the germline V gene (reference sequence). V dropped 4 bases and J dropped 9 bases, with 22 bases sitting between them. The CDR3 is 16 amino acids. This chain's CDR3 is CAWIEGGLRRGSPLHF. DNA for the CDR3: TGTGCCTGGATTGAAGGAGGGCTCCGCCGGGGTTCACCCCTCCACTTT.

The CDR3 nucleotides read TGTGCCAGCAGCTTAGCTGGGGGCGGACGGACCCAGTACTTC. Translated: CASSLAGGGRTQYF. V gene TRBV7-8 combines with J gene TRBJ2-5, with D possibly TRBD1 on 6 matching bases. CDR3 size: 14 residues. CDR1 and CDR2 from the germline V gene are SGHVS and FQNEAQ. The V and J ends lost 0 bases and 7 bases respectively, with 12 bases between them.

V gene TRBV10-3 combines with J gene TRBJ2-7; 12 bases are a match to TRBD1. V was pared by 11 bases and J by 3 bases, with 8 bases of the junction left unmatched. CDR1 is ENHRY and CDR2 is SYGVKD in the germline V gene. The CDR3 extends over 14 amino acids. The CDR3 spells CASSGDRGLYEQYF. CDR3 DNA: TGTGCCTCCAGCGGGGACAGGGGGCTCTACGAGCAGTACTTC.

The chain uses TRBV30 and TRBJ1-4; TRBD1 matches at 9 bases. Germline V CDR1 and CDR2: GTSNPN, SVGIG (reference sequence). The CDR3 sequence is 14 residues long. V shed 1 base, J shed 7 bases, and the junction held 4 bases outside the gene matches. The chain's CDR3 is CAWSGGTGSEKLFF. CDR3 bases: TGTGCCTGGAGTGGGGGGACAGGGAGTGAAAAACTGTTTTTT.

The gene calls are TRBV5-6 and TRBJ1-2; 7 bases line up with TRBD1. CDR1 and CDR2 from the germline V gene are SGHDT and YYEEEE. V was clipped by 3 bases and J by 4 bases; unmatched bases: 9. The CDR3 is made up of 15 amino acids. CDR3 sequence (DNA): TGTGCCAGCAGCTATAACGACAGGGTCCTCTATGGCTACACCTTC. This codes for CASSYNDRVLYGYTF.

This clone was counted only a few times. This chain connects TRBV10-2 to TRBJ2-1, with TRBD2 as a possible D gene (6 bases). V gave up 1 base and J gave up 6 bases, with 7 bases separating them. Germline V lookup: CDR1 WSHSY, CDR2 SAAADI. The length of the CDR3 is 13 residues. The CDR3 here is CASSEWGVNEQFF. CDR3 DNA sequence: TGCGCCAGCAGTGAGTGGGGGGTCAATGAGCAGTTCTTC.

The V and J genes are TRBV5-1 and TRBJ2-1, with a tentative D call TRBD2 (6 bases). Germline values: CDR1 SGHRS, CDR2 YFSETQ. This CDR3 has 13 residues. V was pared by 8 bases and J by 0 bases, with 9 bases between. CDR3 nucleotide sequence: TGCGCCAGGGGGAGGAGCTCCTACAATGAGCAGTTCTTC. It yields the protein CARGRSSYNEQFF.

This clone was counted a single time. The chain combines TRBV19 with TRBJ2-3, with TRBD1 matching 9 bases. V lost 5 bases and J lost 1; bases outside the gene matches: 4. CDR3 length: 15 residues. Germline assignment: CDR1 LNHDA and CDR2 SQIVND (reference sequence). CDR3 sequence reads: CASSFRDRGTDTQYF. CDR3 coding DNA: TGTGCCAGTAGTTTCCGGGACAGGGGCACAGATACGCAGTATTTT. Using reference TRBV19 and TRBJ2-3 for the parts outside the CDR3, the full variable domain is DGGITQSPKYLFRKEGQNVTLSCEQNLNHDAMYWYRQDPGQGLRLIYYSQIVNDFQKGDIAEGYSVSREKKESFPLTVTSAQKNPTAFYLCASSFRDRGTDTQYFGPGTRLTVL.

CDR3 loop: CASGVPGGGEAFF. The CDR3 nucleotides read TGTGCCAGCGGGGTACCCGGAGGTGGAGAAGCTTTCTTT. The chain recombines TRBV7-2 with TRBJ1-1; D is uncertain. V shed 8 bases and J shed 8 bases, with 18 bases lying between them. CDR3 length equals 13 residues. Germline loops: CDR1 SGHTA, CDR2 FQGNSA. Filled out from reference TRBV7-2 and TRBJ1-1, the complete variable domain reads GAGVSQSPSNKVTEKGKDVELRCDPISGHTALYWYRQSLGQGLEFLIYFQGNSAPDKSGLPSDRFSAERTGGSVSTLTIQRTQQEDSAVYLCASGVPGGGEAFFGQGTRLTVV.

The chain couples TRBV7-2 to TRBJ1-5; D is perhaps TRBD1 (5 bases). V was clipped by 6 bases and J by 5 bases, with 20 bases between them. Germline CDR1 is SGHTA and CDR2 is FQGNSA. This CDR3 region has 16 residues. CDR3 in DNA: TGTGCCAGCAGACCCTCGGACACCCTGCCTTATCAGCCCCAGCATTTT. Translation gives CASRPSDTLPYQPQHF.

The chain carries TRBV27 and TRBJ1-2; TRBD1 might be the D (5 bases). The CDR3 length is 14 residues. Trimming took 2 bases from V and 4 from J, leaving 11 bases between them. Germline CDR1 is MNHEY and CDR2 is SMNVEV (reference sequence). DNA for the CDR3: TGTGCCAGCAGTTTACTAGGGGATCCCTATGGCTACACCTTC. Protein sequence: CASSLLGDPYGYTF.

This clone showed up just a few times. This chain uses TRBV4-1 with TRBJ2-3, with D perhaps matching TRBD1 (6 bases). The CDR3 runs to 16 residues. Looked up from germline, CDR1 is MGHRA and CDR2 is YSYEKL. With 0 bases removed from V and 2 bases from J, the gap between germline ends came to 12 bases. The CDR3 region is CASSQEAGAYTDTQYF. The CDR3 DNA is TGCGCCAGCAGCCAAGAGGCAGGGGCCTACACAGATACGCAGTATTTT.

V and J are TRBV6-5 and TRBJ1-2; D uncertain. Trimming took off 6 bases at V and 7 bases at J, with 18 bases between the two ends. This CDR3 spans 14 amino acids. The germline V gene encodes CDR1 MNHEY and CDR2 SVGAGI. The CDR3 loop reads CASSSARTFSGYTF. For the CDR3, the DNA is TGTGCCAGCAGCTCGGCCAGGACTTTCTCTGGCTACACCTTC.

The V and J genes are TRBV5-1 and TRBJ2-1; 9 bases agree with TRBD2. The trim removed 4 bases at V and 8 bases at J, leaving 13 bases unmatched. The V gene's germline CDR1 is SGHRS and CDR2 YFSETQ. The CDR3 length is 16 residues. CDR3 residues: CASSRIEAGGGHEQFF. The CDR3 DNA is TGCGCCAGCAGCCGGATCGAGGCGGGGGGGGGCCATGAGCAGTTCTTC.

The chain couples TRBV11-2 to TRBJ2-3, with D unclear. Trimming stripped 1 base from V and 2 bases from J, with 7 bases between. Germline CDR1 is SGHAT and CDR2 is FQNNGV. The CDR3 runs 14 residues. CDR3 coding DNA: TGTGCCAGCAGCTTAGCGGTCTTCACAGATACGCAGTATTTT. It is translated as CASSLAVFTDTQYF.

The chain uses TRBV6-5 and TRBJ2-7; TRBD1 is a possible D gene (5 bases). With 0 bases removed from V and 5 bases from J, the gap between germline ends came to 11 bases. The CDR3 runs 14 residues. Germline loops: CDR1 MNHEY, CDR2 SVGAGI. The CDR3 nucleotides read TGTGCCAGCAGTTACTCAGATCAGGGTAACGAGCAGTACTTC. Its protein is CASSYSDQGNEQYF.

V and J are TRBV6-1 and TRBJ1-5, with D perhaps TRBD1 (6 bases). CDR1 is MNHNS and CDR2 is SASEGT in the germline V gene. The CDR3 consists of 12 residues. Trimming removed 11 bases from V and 6 bases from J, with 14 bases in between. The CDR3 DNA follows: TGTGCCGCAACAGGGTCGGCTCAGCCCCAGCATTTT. Residues: CAATGSAQPQHF.